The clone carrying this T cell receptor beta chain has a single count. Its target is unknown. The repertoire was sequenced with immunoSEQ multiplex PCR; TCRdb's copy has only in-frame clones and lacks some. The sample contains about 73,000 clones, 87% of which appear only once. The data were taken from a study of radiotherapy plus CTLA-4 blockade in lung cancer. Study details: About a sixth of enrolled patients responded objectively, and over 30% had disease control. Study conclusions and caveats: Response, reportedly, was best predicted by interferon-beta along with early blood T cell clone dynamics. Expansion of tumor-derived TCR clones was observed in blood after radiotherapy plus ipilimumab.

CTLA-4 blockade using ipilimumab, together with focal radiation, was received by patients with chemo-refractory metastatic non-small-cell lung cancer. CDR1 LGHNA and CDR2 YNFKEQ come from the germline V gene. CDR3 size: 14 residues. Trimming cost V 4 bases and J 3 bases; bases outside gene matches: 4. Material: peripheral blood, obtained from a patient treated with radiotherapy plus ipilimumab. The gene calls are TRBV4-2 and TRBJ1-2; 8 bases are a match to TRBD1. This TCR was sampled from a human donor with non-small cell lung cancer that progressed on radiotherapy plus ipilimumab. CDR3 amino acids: CASSPPTGDYGYTF. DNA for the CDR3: TGTGCCAGCAGCCCCCCGACAGGGGACTATGGCTACACCTTC.